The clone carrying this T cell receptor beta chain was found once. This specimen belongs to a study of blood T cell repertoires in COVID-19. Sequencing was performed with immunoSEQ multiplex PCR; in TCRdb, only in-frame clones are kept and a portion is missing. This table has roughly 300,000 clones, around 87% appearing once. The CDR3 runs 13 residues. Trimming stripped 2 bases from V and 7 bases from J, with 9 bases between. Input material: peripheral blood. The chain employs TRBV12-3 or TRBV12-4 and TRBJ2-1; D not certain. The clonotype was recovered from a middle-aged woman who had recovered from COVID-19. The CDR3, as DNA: TGTGCCAGCAGTTTAAGGCAGGCTAATGAGCAGTTCTTC. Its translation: CASSLRQANEQFF.